This T cell receptor beta chain was observed in a study of blood T cell repertoires in COVID-19. Study context: Samples of COVID-19 (acute and convalescent) were obtained from the United States, Italy and Spain. PBMCs, B-cell-depleted T cells, or T cells provided the cDNA or gDNA that made up the material.

How the authors handled the data: How many nucleated cells were present was estimated from reference gene primer amplification. Profiled with immunoSEQ multiplex PCR; TCRdb holds only in-frame clones, not every one. V and J calls and clone size follow that table, whereas D and trimming were derived from the DNA. There are some 370,000 clones in the sample; roughly 89% occur only once, and 5% to 8.5% lies in the top ten. The germline V gene encodes CDR1 MNHEY and CDR2 SMNVEV (reference sequence). There are 17 residues in the CDR3. Germline trimming cut 8 bases from V and 8 bases from J; bases unmatched to any gene: 21.

The TCR was taken from a man aged 18 to 29 with active or convalescent COVID-19. The sample was peripheral blood. The chain employs TRBV27 and TRBJ1-2; 9 bases align to TRBD1. The CDR3 sequence is CASGPTSDRGFSWGYTF. The CDR3 nucleotides read TGTGCCAGCGGTCCAACATCGGACAGGGGATTTTCGTGGGGCTACACCTTC.